This TCR beta chain was identified during a study of immune evolution from preneoplasia to lung adenocarcinoma. Study outcomes and limitations: Normal lung had highest clonality; later lesions appeared denser, more diverse.

CDR3 length equals 15 residues. V was clipped by 1 base and J by 1 base, with 5 bases between them. Germline V gene sequence: CDR1 MNHNS, CDR2 SASEGT. Produced via immunoSEQ multiplex PCR; TCRdb's table is partial and in-frame only. The table has several thousand clones, around 81% seen once. As to this clone: Its target is not known.

The sequencing input was FFPE adjacent normal lung tissue. The rearrangement uses TRBV6-1 and TRBJ2-6; D is uncertain. The clonotype originates from a person in their 70s with lung adenocarcinoma. Written as DNA, the CDR3 is TGTGCCAGCAGTGAAGGTACATCTGGGGCCAACGTCCTGACTTTC. Residues: CASSEGTSGANVLTF.